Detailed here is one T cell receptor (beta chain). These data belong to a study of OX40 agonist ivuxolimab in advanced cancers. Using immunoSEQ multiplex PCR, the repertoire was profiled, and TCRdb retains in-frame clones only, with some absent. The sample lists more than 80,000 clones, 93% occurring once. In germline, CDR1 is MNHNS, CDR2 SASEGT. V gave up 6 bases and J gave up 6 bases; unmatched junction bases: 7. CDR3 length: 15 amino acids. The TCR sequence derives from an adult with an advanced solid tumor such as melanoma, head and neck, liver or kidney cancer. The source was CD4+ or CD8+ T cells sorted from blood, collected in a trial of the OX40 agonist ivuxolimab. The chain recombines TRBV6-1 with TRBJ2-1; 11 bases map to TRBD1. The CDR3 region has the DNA TGTGCCAGCAGCCTTAGGACAGGGGGCCCCAATGAGCAGTTCTTC. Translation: CASSLRTGGPNEQFF.